Presented here are 10 T cell receptor beta chains from one specimen sequenced in a study of control samples from healthy donors and cancer patients. Measured with immunoSEQ multiplex PCR; TCRdb has only the in-frame clones, and not every one. The sample holds some 96,000 clones, 85% to 95% seen once. The specimen sequenced was blood. The receptors here all came from a man younger than 35 in good health.

This chain links TRBV27 with TRBJ2-7; a weak D match, TRBD2 (5 bases). Germline CDR1 is MNHEY and CDR2 is SMNVEV (reference sequence). Trimming removed 2 bases at V and 2 bases at J, with 10 bases between. The CDR3 extends over 14 amino acids. The CDR3 sequence is CASSLTGYTYEQYF. The DNA for the CDR3 is TGTGCCAGCAGTTTAACGGGATACACCTACGAGCAGTACTTC.

The rearrangement links TRBV5-6 to TRBJ2-1; D is perhaps TRBD2 (7 bases). Trimming pared 2 bases from V and 8 bases from J, leaving 17 bases between. Germline V gene data show CDR1 as SGHDT and CDR2 as YYEEEE. The CDR3 consists of 15 residues. The DNA of the CDR3 is TGTGCCAGCAGCTTAAGGCGGGGGCCCCTCGATGAGCAGTTCTTC. Its protein is CASSLRRGPLDEQFF.

V gene TRBV7-9 combines with J gene TRBJ1-1, with 7 bases matching TRBD1. Germline V lookup: CDR1 SEHNR, CDR2 FQNEAQ (reference sequence). This CDR3 has 14 residues. Trimming removed 2 bases from V and 4 bases from J; junction bases left unmatched: 4. The CDR3 DNA reads as TGTGCCAGCAGCTTAAGACAGGGAGGCACTGAAGCTTTCTTT. This translates into CASSLRQGGTEAFF.

The chain has TRBV14 and TRBJ1-1; D possibly corresponds to TRBD1 (6 bases). This CDR3 has 15 residues. Germline V lookup: CDR1 SGHDN, CDR2 FVKESK. V gave up 3 bases and J gave up 4 bases, with 15 bases separating them. The CDR3 protein is CASSHSQGVGTEAFF. The CDR3 bases are TGTGCCAGCAGCCACTCACAGGGTGTGGGCACTGAAGCTTTCTTT. Variable domain in full (rest from reference TRBV14 and TRBJ1-1): EAGVTQFPSHSVIEKGQTVTLRCDPISGHDNLYWYRRVMGKEIKFLLHFVKESKQDESGMPNNRFLAERTGGTYSTLKVQPAELEDSGVYFCASSHSQGVGTEAFFGQGTRLTVV.

The chain couples TRBV4-3 to TRBJ1-4; weak D call: TRBD1 (6 bases). The CDR3 consists of 15 residues. V lost 5 bases and J 10 bases, leaving 20 bases between the germline ends. The germline V gene has CDR1 LGHNA and CDR2 YSLEER. The CDR3 sequence is CASSETGQGKVKLFF. CDR3 coding DNA: TGCGCCAGCAGCGAGACGGGGCAGGGGAAGGTAAAACTGTTTTTT.

V usage is TRBV4-1 and J usage is TRBJ1-2; possibly TRBD1 for D (6 bases). Trimming shortened V by 1 base and J by 5 bases, and 11 bases separated the two germline ends. There are 14 residues in the CDR3. In germline, CDR1 is MGHRA, CDR2 YSYEKL. For the CDR3, the DNA is TGCGCCAGCAGCCAAGCGGACAGAGATTATGGCTACACCTTC. Translation gives CASSQADRDYGYTF.

The chain links TRBV7-8 to TRBJ2-1; D gene uncertain. The CDR3 spans 14 residues. CDR1 SGHVS and CDR2 FQNEAQ come from the germline V gene. V was shortened by 4 bases and J by 4 bases, with 11 bases between the two germline ends. Here the CDR3 reads CASSSSEEYNEQFF. DNA for the CDR3: TGTGCCAGCAGCTCAAGCGAAGAATACAATGAGCAGTTCTTC. The variable domain in full, with the rest retrieved from reference TRBV7-8 and TRBJ2-1, is GAGVSQSPRYKVAKRGQDVALRCDPISGHVSLFWYQQALGQGPEFLTYFQNEAQLDKSGLPSDRFFAERPEGSVSTLKIQRTQQEDSAVYLCASSSSEEYNEQFFGPGTRLTVL.

The rearrangement joins TRBV5-1 to TRBJ1-1, with 9 bases identical to TRBD1. CDR1 and CDR2 (germline): SGHRS, YFSETQ. CDR3 size: 15 residues. J lost 2 bases, V lost 0 bases, and 2 bases had no gene match. CDR3 sequence: CASSLEGQGNTEAFF. As DNA, the CDR3 is TGCGCCAGCAGCTTGGAGGGACAGGGCAACACTGAAGCTTTCTTT.

J is TRBJ1-2 and V is TRBV19; D not certain. V lost 4 bases and J lost 4, with 25 bases in between. The CDR3 is 18 residues long. CDR1 and CDR2 from the germline V gene are LNHDA and SQIVND (reference sequence). This CDR3 reads CASSTRDNIPRAFYGYTF. The CDR3 region has the DNA TGTGCCAGTAGTACCCGCGATAACATCCCAAGGGCCTTCTATGGCTACACCTTC.

The chain employs TRBV5-1 and TRBJ1-2, with D maybe TRBD1 (5 bases). The V gene lost 5 bases and the J gene lost 1 base, with 9 bases spanning the gap. This CDR3 contains 13 residues. The germline V gene has CDR1 SGHRS and CDR2 YFSETQ. Written as DNA, the CDR3 is TGCGCCAGCAGTACGGGGGTTAACTATGGCTACACCTTC. Protein: CASSTGVNYGYTF.